This T cell receptor beta chain was sequenced in a study of T cell changes during pregnancy in multiple sclerosis. TCRdb keeps only in-frame clones here, not all; method: immunoSEQ multiplex PCR. Of around 43,000 clones listed, approximately 89% are singletons. V trimming: 8 bases; J trimming: 2 bases; junction bases outside the gene matches: 6. The CDR3 covers 14 residues. Germline lookup yields CDR1 SQVTM and CDR2 ANQGSEA. V gene TRBV29-1 combines with J gene TRBJ2-3, with 11 bases aligning to TRBD2. The specimen was CD4+ T cells from peripheral blood mononuclear cells, collected in the first trimester of pregnancy. The TCR sequence derives from a female donor with multiple sclerosis, enrolled in a pregnancy study. The CDR3 region has the DNA TGCAGCCACGGGACTAGCGGTCTCACAGATACGCAGTATTTT. Translating it yields CSHGTSGLTDTQYF.